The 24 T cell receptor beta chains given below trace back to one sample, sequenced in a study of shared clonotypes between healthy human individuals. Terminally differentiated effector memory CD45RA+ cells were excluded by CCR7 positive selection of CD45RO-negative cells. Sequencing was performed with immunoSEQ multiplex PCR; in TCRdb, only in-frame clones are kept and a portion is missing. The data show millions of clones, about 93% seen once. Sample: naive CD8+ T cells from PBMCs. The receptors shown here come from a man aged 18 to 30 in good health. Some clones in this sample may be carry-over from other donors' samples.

CDR3: CASSPTGTGRNGYTF. The CDR3 bases are TGCGCCAGCAGCCCAACCGGGACAGGGAGGAATGGCTACACCTTC. V gene TRBV4-1 combines with J gene TRBJ1-2; 9 bases are a match to TRBD1. This CDR3 contains 15 residues. Germline V gene data show CDR1 as MGHRA and CDR2 as YSYEKL. Unmatched junction bases numbered 9, after V lost 4 bases and J lost 6 bases.

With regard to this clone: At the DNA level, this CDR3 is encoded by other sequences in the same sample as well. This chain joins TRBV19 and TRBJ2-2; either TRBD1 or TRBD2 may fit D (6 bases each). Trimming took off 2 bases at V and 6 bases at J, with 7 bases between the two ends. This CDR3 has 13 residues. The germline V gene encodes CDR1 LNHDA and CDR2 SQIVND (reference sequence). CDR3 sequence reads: CASSIRGPGELFF. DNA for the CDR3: TGTGCCAGTAGTATACGGGGGCCCGGGGAGCTGTTTTTT. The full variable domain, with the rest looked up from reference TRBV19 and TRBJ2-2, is DGGITQSPKYLFRKEGQNVTLSCEQNLNHDAMYWYRQDPGQGLRLIYYSQIVNDFQKGDIAEGYSVSREKKESFPLTVTSAQKNPTAFYLCASSIRGPGELFFGEGSRLTVL.

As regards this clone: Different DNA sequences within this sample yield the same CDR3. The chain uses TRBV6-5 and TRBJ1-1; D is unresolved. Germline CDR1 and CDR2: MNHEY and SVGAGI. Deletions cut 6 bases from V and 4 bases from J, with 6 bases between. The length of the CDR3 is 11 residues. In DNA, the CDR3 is TGTGCCAGCAGGGCCGGCACTGAAGCTTTCTTT. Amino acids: CASRAGTEAFF.

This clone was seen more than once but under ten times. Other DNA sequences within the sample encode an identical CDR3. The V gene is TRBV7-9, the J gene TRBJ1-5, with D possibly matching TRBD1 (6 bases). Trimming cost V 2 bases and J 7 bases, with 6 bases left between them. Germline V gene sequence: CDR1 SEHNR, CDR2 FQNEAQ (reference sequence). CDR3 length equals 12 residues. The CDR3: CASSLQGQPQHF. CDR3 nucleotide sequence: TGTGCCAGCAGCTTACAGGGGCAGCCCCAGCATTTT.

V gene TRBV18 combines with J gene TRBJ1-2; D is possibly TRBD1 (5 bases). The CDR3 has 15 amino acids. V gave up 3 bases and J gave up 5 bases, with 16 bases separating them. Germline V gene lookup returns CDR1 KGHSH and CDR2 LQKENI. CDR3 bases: TGTGCCAGCTCACCCGACCGGGACGGAATTTATGGCTACACCTTC. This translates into CASSPDRDGIYGYTF.

CDR3 protein: CATSGEGGADTQYF. CDR3 bases: TGTGCCACCAGCGGGGAAGGAGGGGCGGATACGCAGTATTTT. This chain uses TRBV15 with TRBJ2-3; tentative D call: TRBD2 (6 bases). The V end lost 5 bases, the J end lost 6 bases, and 15 bases lay between the germline ends. This CDR3 spans 14 amino acids. From germline, CDR1 is LNHNV and CDR2 YYDKDF (reference sequence). Supplemented by reference TRBV15 and TRBJ2-3, the full variable domain reads DAMVIQNPRYQVTQFGKPVTLSCSQTLNHNVMYWYQQKSSQAPKLLFHYYDKDFNNEADTPDNFQSRRPNTSFCFLDIRSPGLGDTAMYLCATSGEGGADTQYFGPGTRLTVL.

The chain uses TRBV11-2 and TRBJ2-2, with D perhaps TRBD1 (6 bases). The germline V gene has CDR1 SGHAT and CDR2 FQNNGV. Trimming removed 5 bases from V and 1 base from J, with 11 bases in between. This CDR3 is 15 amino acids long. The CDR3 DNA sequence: TGTGCCAGCAGCCACCGGGACAAGAACACCGGGGAGCTGTTTTTT. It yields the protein CASSHRDKNTGELFF. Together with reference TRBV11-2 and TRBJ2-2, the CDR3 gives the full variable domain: EAGVAQSPRYKIIEKRQSVAFWCNPISGHATLYWYQQILGQGPKLLIQFQNNGVVDDSQLPKDRFSAERLKGVDSTLKIQPAKLEDSAVYLCASSHRDKNTGELFFGEGSRLTVL.

The CDR3 protein is CARCPNRGPNEQFF. The CDR3 DNA reads as TGTGCCAGATGCCCCAACAGGGGGCCTAATGAGCAGTTCTTC. The J gene is TRBJ2-1, the V gene TRBV28, with 9 bases lining up with TRBD1. Looked up from germline, CDR1 is MDHEN and CDR2 is SYDVKM. V lost 9 bases to trimming and J lost 7 bases; unmatched junction nucleotides: 10. The CDR3 is 14 residues long.

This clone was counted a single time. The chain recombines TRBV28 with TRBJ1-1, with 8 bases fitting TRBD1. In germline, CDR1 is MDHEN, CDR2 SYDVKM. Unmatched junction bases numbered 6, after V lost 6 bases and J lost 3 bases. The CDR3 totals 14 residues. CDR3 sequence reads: CASSRDRGHTEAFF. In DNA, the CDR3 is TGTGCCAGCAGCCGAGACAGGGGTCACACTGAAGCTTTCTTT.

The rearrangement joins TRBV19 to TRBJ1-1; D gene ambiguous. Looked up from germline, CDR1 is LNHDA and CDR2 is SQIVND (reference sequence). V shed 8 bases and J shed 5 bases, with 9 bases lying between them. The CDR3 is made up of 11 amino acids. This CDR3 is CASDLGTEAFF. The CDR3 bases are TGTGCCAGTGACCTGGGGACTGAAGCTTTCTTT.

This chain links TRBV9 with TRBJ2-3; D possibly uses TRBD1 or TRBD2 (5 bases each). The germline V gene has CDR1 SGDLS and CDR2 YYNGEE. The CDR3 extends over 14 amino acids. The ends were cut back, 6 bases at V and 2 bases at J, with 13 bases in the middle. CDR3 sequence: CASTPGTFTDTQYF. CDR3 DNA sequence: TGTGCCAGCACACCCGGGACCTTCACAGATACGCAGTATTTT. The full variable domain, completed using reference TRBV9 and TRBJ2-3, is DSGVTQTPKHLITATGQRVTLRCSPRSGDLSVYWYQQSLDQGLQFLIQYYNGEERAKGNILERFSAQQFPDLHSELNLSSLELGDSALYFCASTPGTFTDTQYFGPGTRLTVL.

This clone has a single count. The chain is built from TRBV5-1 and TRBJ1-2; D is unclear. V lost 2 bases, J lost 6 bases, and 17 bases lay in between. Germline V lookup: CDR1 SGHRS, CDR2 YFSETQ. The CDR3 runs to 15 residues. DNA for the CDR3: TGCGCCAGCAGCTTAGCTCGGGGAGCAGTCGATGGCTACACCTTC. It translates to CASSLARGAVDGYTF.

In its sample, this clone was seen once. In DNA, the CDR3 is TGCGCCAGCAGCCAAGATAACCTCCCAGCCGAAGAGTACACCGGGGAGCTGTTTTTT. Translating it yields CASSQDNLPAEEYTGELFF. The chain employs TRBV4-3 and TRBJ2-2; D uncertain. This CDR3 has 19 residues. The germline V and J ends were trimmed by 0 bases and 3 bases, with 20 bases remaining between them. The germline CDR1 and CDR2 sequences are LGHNA and YSLEER.

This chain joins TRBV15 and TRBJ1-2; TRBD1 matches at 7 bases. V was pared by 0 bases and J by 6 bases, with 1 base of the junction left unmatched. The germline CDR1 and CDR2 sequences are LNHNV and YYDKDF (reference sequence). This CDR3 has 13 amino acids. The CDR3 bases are TGTGCCACCAGCAGAGACAGGGGGGATGGCTACACCTTC. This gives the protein CATSRDRGDGYTF.

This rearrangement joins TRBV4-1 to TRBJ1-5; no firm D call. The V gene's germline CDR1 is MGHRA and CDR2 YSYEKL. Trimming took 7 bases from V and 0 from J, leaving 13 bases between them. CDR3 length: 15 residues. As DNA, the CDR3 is TGCGCCAGCACCAATGGACTAAATAGCAATCAGCCCCAGCATTTT. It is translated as CASTNGLNSNQPQHF.

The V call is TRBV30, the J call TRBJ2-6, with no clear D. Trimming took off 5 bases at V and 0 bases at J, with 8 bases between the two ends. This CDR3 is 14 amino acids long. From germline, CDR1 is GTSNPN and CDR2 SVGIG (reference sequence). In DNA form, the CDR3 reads TGTGCCTGGGGATCAGGCTCTGGGGCCAACGTCCTGACTTTC. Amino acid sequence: CAWGSGSGANVLTF.

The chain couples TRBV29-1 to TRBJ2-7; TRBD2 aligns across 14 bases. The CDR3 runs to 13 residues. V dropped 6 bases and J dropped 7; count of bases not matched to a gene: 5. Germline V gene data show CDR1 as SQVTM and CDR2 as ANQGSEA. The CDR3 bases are TGCAGCGTGGGACTAGCGGGAGAGGAGGAGCAGTACTTC. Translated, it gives CSVGLAGEEEQYF.

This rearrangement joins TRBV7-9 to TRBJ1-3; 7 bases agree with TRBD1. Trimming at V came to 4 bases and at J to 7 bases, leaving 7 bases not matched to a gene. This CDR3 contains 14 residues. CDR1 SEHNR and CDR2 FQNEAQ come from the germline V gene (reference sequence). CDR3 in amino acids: CASSSMTGTNTIYF. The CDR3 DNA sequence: TGTGCCAGCAGCTCCATGACAGGGACGAACACCATATATTTT.

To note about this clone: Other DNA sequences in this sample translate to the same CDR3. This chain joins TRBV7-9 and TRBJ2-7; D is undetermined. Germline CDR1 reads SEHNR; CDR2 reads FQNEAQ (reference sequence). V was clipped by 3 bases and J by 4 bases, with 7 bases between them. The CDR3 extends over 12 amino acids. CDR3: CASSLPGYEQYF. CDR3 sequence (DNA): TGTGCCAGCAGCTTGCCCGGTTACGAGCAGTACTTC.

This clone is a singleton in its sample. CDR3 sequence (DNA): TGTGCCAGCAGCCAAGCCAGGGGCTCGACCTACGAGCAGTACTTC. This translates into CASSQARGSTYEQYF. The rearrangement joins TRBV4-2 to TRBJ2-5, with D possibly TRBD1 on 6 matching bases. The J call is doubtful: the DNA matches TRBJ2-7 better. There are 15 residues in the CDR3. Germline values: CDR1 LGHNA, CDR2 YNFKEQ.

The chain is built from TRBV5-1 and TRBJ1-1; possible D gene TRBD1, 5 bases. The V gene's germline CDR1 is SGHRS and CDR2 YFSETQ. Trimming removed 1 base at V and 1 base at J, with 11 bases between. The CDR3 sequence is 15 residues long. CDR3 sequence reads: CASSLSGLQNTEAFF. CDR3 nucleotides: TGCGCCAGCAGCTTGTCGGGGCTTCAGAACACTGAAGCTTTCTTT.

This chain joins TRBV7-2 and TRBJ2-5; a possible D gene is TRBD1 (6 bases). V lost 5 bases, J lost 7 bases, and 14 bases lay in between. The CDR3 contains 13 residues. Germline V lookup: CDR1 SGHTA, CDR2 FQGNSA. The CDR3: CASSHRQVWTQYF. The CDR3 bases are TGTGCCAGCAGCCATCGACAGGTGTGGACCCAGTACTTC.

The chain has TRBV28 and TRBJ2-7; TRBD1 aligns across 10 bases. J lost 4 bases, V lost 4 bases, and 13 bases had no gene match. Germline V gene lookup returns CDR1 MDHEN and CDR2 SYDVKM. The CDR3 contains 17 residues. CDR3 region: CASSYTPSGTGEYEQYF. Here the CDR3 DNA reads TGTGCCAGCAGTTACACTCCATCCGGGACAGGGGAGTACGAGCAGTACTTC.

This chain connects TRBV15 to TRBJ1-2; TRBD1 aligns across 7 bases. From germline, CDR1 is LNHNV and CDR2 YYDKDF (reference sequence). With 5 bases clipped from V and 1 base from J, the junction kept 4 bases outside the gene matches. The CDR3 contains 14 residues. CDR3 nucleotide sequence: TGTGCCACCAGCTCCCGACAGGGTAACTATGGCTACACCTTC. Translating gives CATSSRQGNYGYTF.